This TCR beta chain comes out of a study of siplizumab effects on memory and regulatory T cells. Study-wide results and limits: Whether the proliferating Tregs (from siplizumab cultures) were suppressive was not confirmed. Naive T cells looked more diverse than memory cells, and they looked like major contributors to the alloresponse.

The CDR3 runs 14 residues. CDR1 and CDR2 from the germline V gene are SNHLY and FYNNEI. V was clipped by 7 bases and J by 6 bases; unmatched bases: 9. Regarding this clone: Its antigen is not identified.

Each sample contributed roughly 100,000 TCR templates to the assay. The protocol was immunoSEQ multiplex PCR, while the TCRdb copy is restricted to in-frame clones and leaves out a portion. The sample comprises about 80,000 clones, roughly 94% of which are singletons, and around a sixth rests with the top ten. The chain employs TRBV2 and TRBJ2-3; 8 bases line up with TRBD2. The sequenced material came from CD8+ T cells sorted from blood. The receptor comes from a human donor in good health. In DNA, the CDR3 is TGTGCCAGCACCTACAGCGGGAGTCCGGATACGCAGTATTTT. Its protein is CASTYSGSPDTQYF.